Listed here are 21 T cell receptor beta chains from one sample, sequenced in a study of T cells in Graves' hyperthyroidism and ophthalmopathy. Researchers amplified the TCR beta CDR3 regions from RNA transcripts. First-round RT-PCR with HTBI primers amplified the TCR CDR3 region. TCRdb re-called the multiplex PCR reads with MiXCR, one entry per CDR3 protein. The sample includes 480,000 or so distinct CDR3 sequences, about an eighth of them seen just once. The source material was blood. Receptors originate from a woman aged 18-29 years with Graves' hyperthyroidism.

This clonotype was picked up many times. The chain employs TRBV2 and TRBJ1-2; 7 bases agree with TRBD1. The CDR3 is 14 residues long. After removal of 5 bases from V and 7 bases from J, the junction contained 10 bases not matched to a gene. Germline-derived CDR1 and CDR2 are SNHLY and FYNNEI. This CDR3 is CASSRQGMGGGYTF. As DNA, the CDR3 is TGTGCCAGCAGTAGACAGGGAATGGGAGGTGGCTACACCTTC.

This clonotype was detected only a few times. The V and J genes are TRBV5-1 and TRBJ2-5; D gene ambiguous. Germline CDR1 is SGHRS and CDR2 is YFSETQ. The CDR3 loop spans 15 amino acids. V gave up 5 bases and J gave up 0 bases, with 14 bases separating them. The CDR3 coding sequence is TGCGCCAGCAGTTATGGACCGGAGTACCAAGAGACCCAGTACTTC. Its translation is CASSYGPEYQETQYF.

This clonotype was detected ten times or more. V is TRBV2 and J is TRBJ2-3; 7 bases map to TRBD2. Germline values: CDR1 SNHLY, CDR2 FYNNEI. After removal of 7 bases from V and 3 bases from J, the junction contained 16 bases not matched to a gene. CDR3 size: 17 residues. The CDR3 region is CASKRSRGELRTDTQYF. CDR3 coding DNA: TGTGCCAGCAAGAGGTCTCGGGGGGAGTTGAGAACAGATACGCAGTATTTT. Full variable domain (outside the CDR3, taken from reference TRBV2 and TRBJ2-3): EPEVTQTPSHQVTQMGQEVILRCVPISNHLYFYWYRQILGQKVEFLVSFYNNEISEKSEIFDDQFSVERPDGSNFTLKIRSTKLEDSAMYFCASKRSRGELRTDTQYFGPGTRLTVL.

This clonotype has only a few counts. The V gene is TRBV3-1, the J gene TRBJ2-1; TRBD2 matches at 11 bases. The CDR3 length is 17 residues. Germline assignment: CDR1 LGHDT and CDR2 YNNKEL (reference sequence). Trimming cost V 1 base and J 9 bases; bases outside gene matches: 11. CDR3 in DNA: TGTGCCAGCAGCCAAGTGTCTAGCGGGAGGCCACGGGCTGAGCAGTTCTTC. Translating gives CASSQVSSGRPRAEQFF.

This clonotype was seen at least ten times. V gene TRBV29-1 combines with J gene TRBJ2-3; D gene ambiguous. Deletions cut 3 bases from V and 0 bases from J, with 10 bases between. Per the germline V gene, CDR1 is SQVTM and CDR2 is ANQGSEA. The CDR3 extends over 14 amino acids. The CDR3, as DNA: TGCAGCGTTGAGGTGGGAAAGAGCACAGATACGCAGTATTTT. Amino acid sequence: CSVEVGKSTDTQYF.

Comment on this clonotype: Relative to the germline gene, one junction end is altered; a read error may explain this. The rearrangement links TRBV5-1 to TRBJ2-3, with TRBD2 identical over 9 bases. The germline gives CDR1 SGHRS, CDR2 YFSETQ. This CDR3 is 16 amino acids long. CDR3 region: CASSLVIAGVGDPQYF. In DNA form, the CDR3 reads TGCGCCAGCAGCTTGGTAATAGCGGGAGTCGGAGATCCGCAGTATTTT.

This clonotype was picked up many times. The V and J genes are TRBV12-3 or TRBV12-4 and TRBJ1-1; D ambiguous. Trimming removed 2 bases from V and 1 base from J, with 8 bases in between. The length of the CDR3 is 14 residues. CDR3 coding DNA: TGTGCCAGCAGTTTAAGCCAGGCGAACACTGAAGCTTTCTTT. Translated, it gives CASSLSQANTEAFF.

Regarding this clonotype: An end of the junction differs from the germline gene, which may be a read error. The V and J genes are TRBV12-3 or TRBV12-4 and TRBJ1-6; D is unresolved. The CDR3 totals 11 residues. DNA of the CDR3: TGTGCCGGCAGTGACTACCGGGACCTCCACTTT. It yields the protein CAGSDYRDLHF.

This clonotype occurred a few times. The rearrangement links TRBV5-6 to TRBJ1-1; D is ambiguous. V was clipped by 4 bases and J by 3 bases, with 13 bases between them. The CDR3 is 14 amino acids. Germline V CDR1 and CDR2: SGHDT, YYEEEE. CDR3 amino acids: CASSPGGWDTEAFF. CDR3 in DNA: TGTGCCAGCAGCCCTGGTGGGTGGGACACTGAAGCTTTCTTT.

The chain links TRBV18 to TRBJ1-2; D remains unclear. The length of the CDR3 is 14 residues. Germline V gene sequence: CDR1 KGHSH, CDR2 LQKENI. V was cut by 3 bases and J by 2 bases, with 10 bases left in between. The CDR3 here is CASSPHPNNYGYTF. The CDR3 nucleotides read TGTGCCAGCTCACCTCATCCGAACAACTATGGCTACACCTTC. The complete variable domain, with remaining parts taken from reference TRBV18 and TRBJ1-2, reads NAGVMQNPRHLVRRRGQEARLRCSPMKGHSHVYWYRQLPEEGLKFMVYLQKENIIDESGMPKERFSAEFPKEGPSILRIQQVVRGDSAAYFCASSPHPNNYGYTFGSGTRLTVV.

There are many counts of this clonotype. This CDR3 is CASSLVQGQETQYF. Here the CDR3 DNA reads TGTGCCAGCAGCTTAGTACAGGGGCAAGAGACCCAGTACTTC. This chain links TRBV11-2 with TRBJ2-5; 7 positions match TRBD1. The CDR3 is 14 residues long. Germline values: CDR1 SGHAT, CDR2 FQNNGV. V lost 1 base, J lost 2 bases, and 1 base stayed unmatched. The variable domain in full, with the rest retrieved from reference TRBV11-2 and TRBJ2-5, is EAGVAQSPRYKIIEKRQSVAFWCNPISGHATLYWYQQILGQGPKLLIQFQNNGVVDDSQLPKDRFSAERLKGVDSTLKIQPAKLEDSAVYLCASSLVQGQETQYFGPGTRLLVL.

This clonotype occurred a few times. The V and J genes are TRBV19 and TRBJ1-2; no reliable D call. The CDR3 runs 13 residues. In germline, CDR1 is LNHDA, CDR2 SQIVND (reference sequence). V was clipped by 5 bases and J by 6 bases, with 13 bases between them. The CDR3 loop reads CASSGRAGDGYTF. CDR3 DNA sequence: TGTGCCAGTAGTGGAAGGGCGGGAGATGGCTACACCTTC.

This clonotype was observed a few times. The rearrangement links TRBV14 to TRBJ2-3, with D unresolved. Per germline, CDR1 SGHDN and CDR2 FVKESK. V was cut by 4 bases and J by 1 base, with 12 bases left in between. CDR3 length equals 15 residues. The CDR3 sequence: CASSPYDWGTDTQYF. As DNA, the CDR3 is TGTGCCAGCAGCCCCTATGACTGGGGCACAGATACGCAGTATTTT. The full variable domain, with the rest looked up from reference TRBV14 and TRBJ2-3, is EAGVTQFPSHSVIEKGQTVTLRCDPISGHDNLYWYRRVMGKEIKFLLHFVKESKQDESGMPNNRFLAERTGGTYSTLKVQPAELEDSGVYFCASSPYDWGTDTQYFGPGTRLTVL.

This clonotype was detected many times. The rearrangement joins TRBV2 to TRBJ2-3; TRBD2 aligns across 7 bases. Trimming at V came to 2 bases and at J to 0 bases, leaving 5 bases not matched to a gene. The CDR3 length is 16 residues. In germline, CDR1 is SNHLY, CDR2 FYNNEI. The CDR3 region is CASSERLADSTDTQYF. CDR3 sequence (DNA): TGTGCCAGCAGTGAAAGACTAGCCGATAGCACAGATACGCAGTATTTT.

The chain couples TRBV19 to TRBJ2-3; tentatively, D is TRBD2 (6 bases). The CDR3 covers 16 residues. Trimming pared 3 bases from V and 5 bases from J, leaving 18 bases between. The germline V gene encodes CDR1 LNHDA and CDR2 SQIVND (reference sequence). The CDR3 coding sequence is TGTGCCAGTAGTATTGGAAGGAGGGTGTTGGGAGATACGCAGTATTTT. The encoded protein is CASSIGRRVLGDTQYF.

This clonotype was detected many times. This sequence joins TRBV30 and TRBJ2-2; 9 bases are shared with TRBD1. This CDR3 comprises 14 residues. Germline V gives CDR1 GTSNPN, CDR2 SVGIG (reference sequence). With 7 bases clipped from V and 4 bases from J, the junction kept 7 bases outside the gene matches. The CDR3 sequence: CAFPGQGPTGELFF. The DNA for the CDR3 is TGTGCCTTTCCGGGACAGGGCCCCACCGGGGAGCTGTTTTTT.

This clonotype was counted ten times or more. The CDR3 protein is CASKKRNTEAFF. In DNA form, the CDR3 reads TGTGCCAGTAAGAAAAGGAATACTGAAGCTTTCTTT. This rearrangement joins TRBV19 to TRBJ1-1; D is ambiguous. The germline V and J ends were trimmed by 7 bases and 5 bases, with 11 bases remaining between them. The CDR3 runs to 12 residues. Per germline, CDR1 LNHDA and CDR2 SQIVND (reference sequence).

This clonotype has at least ten counts. The genes are TRBV28 and TRBJ1-4, with D possibly matching TRBD1 (6 bases). The germline V gene encodes CDR1 MDHEN and CDR2 SYDVKM. V was trimmed by 5 bases and J by 6 bases, leaving 13 bases between them. This CDR3 has 14 amino acids. The CDR3 nucleotides read TGTGCCAGCAGTCTGACAGGTTGGGATGAAAAACTGTTTTTT. It is translated as CASSLTGWDEKLFF. Variable domain in full (rest from reference TRBV28 and TRBJ1-4): DVKVTQSSRYLVKRTGEKVFLECVQDMDHENMFWYRQDPGLGLRLIYFSYDVKMKEKGDIPEGYSVSREKKERFSLILESASTNQTSMYLCASSLTGWDEKLFFGSGTQLSVL.

This clonotype appeared many times. The chain couples TRBV7-9 to TRBJ1-1; no firm D call. CDR1 and CDR2 from the germline V gene are SEHNR and FQNEAQ (reference sequence). The CDR3 is made up of 15 amino acids. V was pared by 3 bases and J by 0 bases, with 11 bases between. This CDR3 is CASSFSLDLNTEAFF. CDR3 sequence (DNA): TGTGCCAGCAGCTTTTCTCTTGACCTGAACACTGAAGCTTTCTTT.

This clonotype was observed a few times. The chain recombines TRBV5-1 with TRBJ2-4, with a possible D match to TRBD2 (5 bases). The CDR3 spans 15 residues. V lost 5 bases and J 5 bases, leaving 17 bases between the germline ends. Germline-derived CDR1 and CDR2 are SGHRS and YFSETQ. DNA for the CDR3: TGCGCCAGCAGTCCGAGGGTTGCGGTACAAAACATTCAGTACTTC. Amino acid sequence: CASSPRVAVQNIQYF. Filled out from reference TRBV5-1 and TRBJ2-4, the complete variable domain reads KAGVTQTPRYLIKTRGQQVTLSCSPISGHRSVSWYQQTPGQGLQFLFEYFSETQRNKGNFPGRFSGRQFSNSRSEMNVSTLELGDSALYLCASSPRVAVQNIQYFGAGTRLSVL.

There are many counts of this clonotype. The chain employs TRBV30 and TRBJ1-1, with D possibly being TRBD1 (5 bases). Per germline, CDR1 GTSNPN and CDR2 SVGIG (reference sequence). The CDR3 totals 10 residues. The germline V and J ends were trimmed by 6 bases and 6 bases, with 8 bases remaining between them. CDR3 region: CACGAPEAFF. CDR3 DNA: TGTGCCTGCGGGGCCCCTGAAGCTTTCTTT.